This T cell receptor (beta chain) emerged from a study of cytomegalovirus exposure and HLA in healthy donors. Study at large: The 95 to 150 validation repertoires used the same platform as the 666 first-cohort repertoires, a later analysis reported.

Here immunoSEQ multiplex PCR was the method, and the copy in TCRdb shows in-frame clones only, minus some. The repertoire includes under 200,000 clones, 91% of them detected once, and 3% to 3.5% sits in the top ten. The donors were members of the roughly 120-subject validation cohort (separate from the approximately 650-subject first cohort). Points on this clone: Its antigen remains unknown.

The trim removed 2 bases at V and 3 bases at J, leaving 8 bases unmatched. CDR3 length equals 17 residues. Per germline, CDR1 SGHRS and CDR2 YFSETQ. Findings of the study overall: The study listed some 160 cytomegalovirus-associated TCR beta chains. A later analysis found first-cohort TCR clusters tended to co-occur in the 90 to 150 validation repertoires.

The V call is TRBV5-1, the J call TRBJ2-3; the match to TRBD2 covers 11 bases. Sequenced material: PBMCs. This clonotype was sampled from a woman aged 18-35 years in good health and CMV-seropositive. The CDR3 bases are TGCGCCAGCAGCTTATCTCGACTAGCGGGACAAACAGATACGCAGTATTTT. This translates into CASSLSRLAGQTDTQYF.